This T cell receptor beta chain was recorded in a study of persistence of HIV-infected CD4 T cells. Study results and caveats: Degenerate expanded CDR3beta sequences were enriched among CMV- and Gag-responding cells.

Trimming left V 0 bases short and J 2 bases short, with 6 bases between. This CDR3 comprises 15 residues. The germline CDR1 and CDR2 sequences are SGHRS and YFSETQ. Worth noting for this clone: Antigen: not known.

The stimulus was lysate of CMV-infected fibroblasts, around 11 ug/mL. CD40L/CD69 double-negative CD45RO-high memory CD4+ T cells were collected. Donors had undetectable plasma HIV-1 RNA, under 50 copies/mL, for 4+ years. Donors had CD4+ T cell counts above 400 cells/uL and were CMV-seropositive. PBMCs were depleted of CD8+ T cells before stimulation. Sequencing used immunoSEQ version 4 in survey mode. TCRdb's table, derived via immunoSEQ multiplex PCR, lists solely in-frame clones and lacks some. In the table there are some 48,000 clones, around 75% of which are singletons. V and J are TRBV5-1 and TRBJ2-6; TRBD1 might be the D (5 bases). The sequence came from an adult man with HIV who was CMV-seropositive. Sequenced here: CD4+ T cells sorted from PBMCs after approximately 19-hour stimulation, sampled from a patient who received antiretroviral therapy. The CDR3 bases are TGCGCCAGCAGCTTGGCAGGGACTGGGGCCAACGTCCTGACTTTC. It translates to CASSLAGTGANVLTF.